This T cell receptor (beta chain) emerged from a study of identical twins. V shed 5 bases and J shed 13 bases, with 29 bases lying between them. Germline CDR1 is KGHDR and CDR2 is SFDVKD. The CDR3 totals 17 residues. General study findings and limits: Insertions were fewer in abundant cord blood beta clonotypes, whereas memory repertoires showed none of this pattern. Out-of-frame TCR alpha sharing observed in monozygotic twins exceeded model estimates. In drawing conclusions, the study used cross-sectional statistical analysis and did not follow the same donors.

Unique molecular identifiers were present on cDNA, and template switching added a universal primer site. TCRdb re-called the 5' RACE reads through MiXCR, storing one row per CDR3 protein. The table has 1.5 million or so distinct CDR3 sequences, less than 35% seen once. Concerning this clonotype: Antigen specificity is unknown.

This clonotype was obtained from a newborn girl in good health. V usage is TRBV24-1 and J usage is TRBJ2-4, with D perhaps TRBD2 (5 bases). Sequencing was done on a sample of cord blood. CDR3 sequence: CATSATPGGGPYNEQYF. CDR3 DNA: TGTGCCACCAGTGCCACTCCCGGAGGTGGACCGTACAATGAGCAGTACTTC.